A single T cell receptor beta chain is shown here with its context. Participant age was roughly 18 to 90 years, and participants resided in approximately 24 US areas. This sample stems from a study of blood T cell repertoires in COVID-19. Assay used: immunoSEQ multiplex PCR; TCRdb lists only in-frame clones, some missing. The profile shows a few hundred thousand clones, 80% to 90% of them singletons. The CDR3 consists of 11 residues. V lost 3 bases and J lost 2, with 2 bases in between. Germline CDR1 and CDR2: LGHDT and YNNKEL (reference sequence). The V gene is TRBV3-1 (or the pseudogene TRBV3-2), the J gene TRBJ2-7; D remains ambiguous. This TCR was sampled from a young man who had recovered from COVID-19. The source material was PBMCs or T cells enriched from blood (not recorded which). CDR3 protein: CASSHTYEQYF. CDR3 in DNA: TGTGCCAGCAGCCACACCTACGAGCAGTACTTC.